The 6 T cell receptor beta chains listed next were all sequenced from one sample in a study of blood T cell repertoires in COVID-19. TCRdb's copy holds only in-frame clones and misses some; the assay was immunoSEQ multiplex PCR. The repertoire holds roughly 120,000 clones, 90% seen once, with 1.8% in the top ten. Sequenced sample: peripheral blood. These receptors came from a human donor with active COVID-19. The donor label of this sample is uncertain.

The chain uses TRBV4-2 and TRBJ1-1; 8 bases match TRBD1. The germline V gene has CDR1 LGHNA and CDR2 YNFKEQ. The CDR3 covers 16 residues. V trimming: 2 bases; J trimming: 0 bases; junction bases outside the gene matches: 5. CDR3 in DNA: TGTGCCAGCAGCCAACAATTACAGGGGGTGAACACTGAAGCTTTCTTT. As protein: CASSQQLQGVNTEAFF.

V usage is TRBV23-1 and J usage is TRBJ1-2; D is unclear. TRBV23-1 is an open reading frame whose function is uncertain. This CDR3 contains 16 residues. Trimming left V 1 base short and J 6 bases short, with 18 bases between. CDR3 in amino acids: CASSQLGPGSVDGYTF. The CDR3 region has the DNA TGCGCCAGCAGTCAATTAGGCCCAGGTTCTGTCGATGGCTACACCTTC.

The CDR3 nucleotides read TGTGCCAGCAGGGGCGGGGGGGCAGGAGAGACCCAGTACTTC. Amino acid sequence: CASRGGGAGETQYF. The rearrangement links TRBV6-6 to TRBJ2-5; 9 bases are a match to TRBD2. Germline CDR1 MNHNY, CDR2 SVGAGI (reference sequence). With 6 bases clipped from V and 4 bases from J, the junction kept 6 bases outside the gene matches. This CDR3 has 14 amino acids.

This clone was seen more than once but under ten times. V gene TRBV5-8 combines with J gene TRBJ1-5, with 7 bases aligning to TRBD1. Germline CDR1 reads SGHTS; CDR2 reads YDEGEE. This CDR3 is 16 amino acids long. J gave up 6 bases and V 4 bases, and 13 bases lay outside the gene matches. The CDR3 region is CASSADRVSLVQPQHF. DNA for the CDR3: TGTGCCAGCAGCGCCGACAGGGTATCATTGGTTCAGCCCCAGCATTTT.

This chain links TRBV27 with TRBJ2-1; 9 nucleotides line up with TRBD1. The trim removed 3 bases at V and 8 bases at J, leaving 8 bases unmatched. This CDR3 has 15 residues. CDR1 is MNHEY, CDR2 SMNVEV, per germline (reference sequence). The CDR3 DNA reads as TGTGCCAGCAGTTTTTCAACAGGGGGCATCGATGAGCAGTTCTTC. Translation gives CASSFSTGGIDEQFF.

The chain joins TRBV7-8 to TRBJ2-3; TRBD2 agrees at 11 bases. The V and J ends lost 6 bases and 4 bases, in that order; junction bases with no gene match: 18. This CDR3 comprises 19 residues. The germline gives CDR1 SGHVS, CDR2 FQNEAQ. CDR3 DNA sequence: TGTGCCAGCAGTCACCCCGCGACTAGCGGGGCTCGTCGGCCAGATACGCAGTATTTT. Its translation is CASSHPATSGARRPDTQYF.